This T cell receptor beta chain was profiled in a study of CD8+ T cells in alopecia areata. Whole-study context: Dosing spanned 6 to 18 months on tofacitinib, then 6 months off drug.

Sequencing relied on a cDNA template that was reverse transcribed from extracted RNA. Produced via immunoSEQ multiplex PCR; TCRdb's table is partial and in-frame only. In the table there are 150,000 to 200,000 clones, just over 65% of which are singletons. This clone occurred a few times. The antigen is undetermined. Study-level points and caveats: It was lesional scalp, especially alopecia totalis/universalis, that showed higher clonality than normal scalp. With just one nonresponder, it is still uncertain whether baseline CD8+ expansion relates to response. Expanded CD8+ clones among the top 100, and scalp clonality, were significantly decreased by tofacitinib.

The V end lost 4 bases, the J end lost 8 bases, and 17 bases lay between the germline ends. The CDR3 has 15 residues. The germline gives CDR1 SEHNR, CDR2 FQNEAQ (reference sequence). Specified treatment: oral pan-JAK inhibitor, 5-10 mg twice daily. This chain joins TRBV7-9 and TRBJ1-4; perhaps TRBD1 as D (5 bases). This TCR came from a human donor with alopecia areata. The specimen was CD4+ T cells sorted from blood, collected at week 4, from a patient treated with tofacitinib. Written as DNA, the CDR3 is TGTGCCAGCAGCTCAAGGGGTGGACCTTTCGAAAAACTGTTTTTT. Translating it yields CASSSRGGPFEKLFF.